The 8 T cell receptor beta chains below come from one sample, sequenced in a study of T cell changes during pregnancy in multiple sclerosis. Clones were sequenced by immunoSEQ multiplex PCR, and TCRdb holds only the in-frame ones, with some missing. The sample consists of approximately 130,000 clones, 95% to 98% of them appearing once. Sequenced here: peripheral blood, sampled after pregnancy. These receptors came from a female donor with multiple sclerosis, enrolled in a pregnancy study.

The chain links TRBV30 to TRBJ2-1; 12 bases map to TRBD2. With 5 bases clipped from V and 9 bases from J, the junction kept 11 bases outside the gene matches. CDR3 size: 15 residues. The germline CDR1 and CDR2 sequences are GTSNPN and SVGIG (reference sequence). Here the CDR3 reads CAWRYPGLAGAEQFF. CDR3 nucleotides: TGTGCCTGGCGTTATCCGGGACTAGCGGGTGCTGAGCAGTTCTTC.

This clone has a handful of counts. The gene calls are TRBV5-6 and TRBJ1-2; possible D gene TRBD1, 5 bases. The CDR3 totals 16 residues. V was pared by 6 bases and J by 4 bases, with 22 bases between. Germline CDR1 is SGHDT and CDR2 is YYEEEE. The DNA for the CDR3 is TGTGCCAGCAAATCGGGGGTAGGGCAGGGCTCCTATGGCTACACCTTC. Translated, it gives CASKSGVGQGSYGYTF. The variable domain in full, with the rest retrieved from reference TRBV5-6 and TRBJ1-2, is DAGVTQSPTHLIKTRGQQVTLRCSPKSGHDTVSWYQQALGQGPQFIFQYYEEEERQRGNFPDRFSGHQFPNYSSELNVNALLLGDSALYLCASKSGVGQGSYGYTFGSGTRLTVV.

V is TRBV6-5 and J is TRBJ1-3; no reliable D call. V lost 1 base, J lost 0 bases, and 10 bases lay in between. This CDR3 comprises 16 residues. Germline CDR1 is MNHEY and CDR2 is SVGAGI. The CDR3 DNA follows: TGTGCCAGCAGTTACTTCGGCGGGAACTCTGGAAACACCATATATTTT. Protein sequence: CASSYFGGNSGNTIYF.

For the CDR3, the DNA is TGCGCCAGCAGCCCACTAGCGGGAGGCACCGGGGAGCTGTTTTTT. It yields the protein CASSPLAGGTGELFF. This sequence joins TRBV5-1 and TRBJ2-2; 12 bases line up with TRBD2. The CDR3 length is 15 residues. CDR1 is SGHRS, CDR2 YFSETQ, per germline. Unmatched junction bases numbered 2, after V lost 4 bases and J lost 4 bases.

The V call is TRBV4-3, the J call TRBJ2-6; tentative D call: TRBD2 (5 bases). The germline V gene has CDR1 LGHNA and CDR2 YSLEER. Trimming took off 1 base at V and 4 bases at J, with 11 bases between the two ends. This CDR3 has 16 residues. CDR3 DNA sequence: TGCGCCAGCAGCCAAGTGGGAGTGGCAGGGGCCAACGTCCTGACTTTC. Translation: CASSQVGVAGANVLTF.

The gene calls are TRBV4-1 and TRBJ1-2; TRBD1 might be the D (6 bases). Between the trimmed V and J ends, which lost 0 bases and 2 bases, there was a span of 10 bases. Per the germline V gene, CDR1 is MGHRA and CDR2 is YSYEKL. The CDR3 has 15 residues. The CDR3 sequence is CASSQDVTGNYGYTF. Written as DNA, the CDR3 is TGCGCCAGCAGCCAAGATGTTACAGGGAACTATGGCTACACCTTC.

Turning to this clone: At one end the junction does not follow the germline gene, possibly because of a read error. CDR3 coding DNA: TGTGCAAGCACCCGGGGGGCCTATGGCTACACCTTC. It codes for CASTRGAYGYTF. J is TRBJ1-2 and V is TRBV28, with D possibly being TRBD1 (6 bases). CDR1 and CDR2 from the germline V gene are MDHEN and SYDVKM. CDR3 length: 12 amino acids.

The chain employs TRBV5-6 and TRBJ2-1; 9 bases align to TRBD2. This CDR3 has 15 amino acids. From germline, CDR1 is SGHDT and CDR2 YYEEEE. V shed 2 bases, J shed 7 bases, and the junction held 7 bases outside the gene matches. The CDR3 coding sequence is TGTGCCAGCAGCTTTGCCCTAGCGGGAATAAATGAGCAGTTCTTC. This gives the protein CASSFALAGINEQFF.